The rows below give T cell receptor beta chains drawn from one sample of a study of beta chain features in type 1 diabetes. Sequencing used immunoSEQ multiplex PCR; TCRdb keeps in-frame clones, though not all of them. The table records 310,000 or so clones, approximately 9.9% of them present only once. Sequencing was carried out using central memory CD4+ T cells from blood. The receptor source for this set is a man aged 30 to 39 with type 1 diabetes. Each CDR3 is given with its conserved first and last residue. A D gene is named only where the DNA matches it firmly. The size of a clone is reported for some rows only, either as once, few or many, or as a class for expanded clones.

>few|TRBJ1-5|TRBV6-5|TRBD1
TGTGCCAGCAGGGGACAGGGCCCCAATCAGCCCCAGCATTTT
CASRGQGPNQPQHF
>-|TRBJ2-7|TRBV7-2|TRBD1
TGTGCCAGCAGACCCGGACAGGGGGACTACGAGCAGTACTTC
CASRPGQGDYEQYF
>few|TRBJ1-6|TRBV5-4|-
TGTGCCAGCAGCCAAAACTTCTGGAATTCACCCCTCCACTTT
CASSQNFWNSPLHF
>-|TRBJ1-1|TRBV25-1|-
TGTGCCAGCAGTCAGTCCAACACTGAAGCTTTCTTT
CASSQSNTEAFF
>-|TRBJ2-3|TRBV29-1|-
TGCAGCGTTGCTGGGAGTAGCACAGATACGCAGTATTTT
CSVAGSSTDTQYF
>-|TRBJ1-4|TRBV30|-
TGTGCCTGGAGTATTACAGGGTCTAATGAAAAACTGTTTTTT
CAWSITGSNEKLFF
>-|TRBJ1-2|TRBV9|-
TGTGCCAGCAGCGCCGACGAGCATAGGGCCCAGACCTTC
CASSADEHRAQTF
>few|TRBJ2-7|TRBV2|TRBD1
TGTGCCAGCAGAAGAGGACAGGGAGCTTTTGAGCAGTACTTC
CASRRGQGAFEQYF
>few|TRBJ2-1|TRBV4-1|-
TGCGCCAGCAGCCAAGATAGCGAGCAGTACAATGAGCAGTTCTTC
CASSQDSEQYNEQFF
>-|TRBJ2-5|TRBV27|-
TGTGCCAGCAGGATCACTCGGACTGTAGGGGAGACCCAGTACTTC
CASRITRTVGETQYF
>-|TRBJ2-3|TRBV6-5|TRBD2
TGTGCCAGCAGTTACGCCCTAGCGGGGGGTACAGATACGCAGTATTTT
CASSYALAGGTDTQYF
>-|TRBJ2-3|TRBV7-8|-
TGTGCCAGCAGCCCGACCGTTAACACAGATACGCAGTATTTT
CASSPTVNTDTQYF
>-|TRBJ2-3|TRBV18|TRBD2
TGTGCCAGCTCACGGGGGACTAGCGGGACCACAGATACGCAGTATTTT
CASSRGTSGTTDTQYF
>-|TRBJ1-2|TRBV6-5|-
TGTGCCAGCAGTGCCCAGGGGAACTATGGCTACACCTTC
CASSAQGNYGYTF
>-|TRBJ2-7|TRBV2|-
TGTGCCAGCAGTCCCTCTGGGGAGCAGTACTTC
CASSPSGEQYF
>-|TRBJ2-1|TRBV9|-
TGTGCCAGCAGCGTAACCGCTGGGGTATGGGAGCAGTTCTTC
CASSVTAGVWEQFF
>once|TRBJ1-2|TRBV6-5|-
TGTGCCAGCAGTTACGCCGGGACATATGGCTACACCTTC
CASSYAGTYGYTF
>-|TRBJ2-3|TRBV2|-
TGTGCCAGCAGTGAAAGTAGCCCCACAGATACGCAGTATTTT
CASSESSPTDTQYF
>few|TRBJ1-2|TRBV27|-
TGTGCCAGCAGTGCAGGGAAAGGTGGCTATGGCTACACCTTC
CASSAGKGGYGYTF
>-|TRBJ2-1|TRBV6-5|-
TGTGCCAGCAGTTACAGCGGACTCAGGGGATACAATGAGCAGTTCTTC
CASSYSGLRGYNEQFF
>few|TRBJ1-2|TRBV10-3|-
TGTGCCATCAGTGAGTCAGGGGGCTACACCTTC
CAISESGGYTF
>-|TRBJ2-5|TRBV10-2|-
TGCGCCAGCGGGACTCGCCAAGAGACCCAGTACTTC
CASGTRQETQYF
>few|TRBJ2-6|TRBV10-3|-
TGTGCCATCAGTGATAGGGGGGATTCTGGGGCCAACGTCCTGACTTTC
CAISDRGDSGANVLTF
>few|TRBJ2-1|TRBV11-3|-
TGTGCCAGCAGCTTAGGAGACCAGGCCTACAATGAGCAGTTCTTC
CASSLGDQAYNEQFF
>once|TRBJ2-7|TRBV28|-
TGTGCCAGCAGTTTATATCTTGGCGGTCAGGGACAAGACGAGCAGTACTTC
CASSLYLGGQGQDEQYF
>few|TRBJ1-2|TRBV18|TRBD1
TGTGCCAGCTCACGCCAACATTCGGGACAGGGAAACTATGGCTACACCTTC
CASSRQHSGQGNYGYTF
>few|TRBJ2-7|TRBV7-2|-
TGTGCCAGCAGCGTATACTTGAGACCCTACGAGCAGTACTTC
CASSVYLRPYEQYF
>few|TRBJ1-2|TRBV2|-
TGTGCCAGCAGGATAATACAGGAGAACTATGGCTACACCTTC
CASRIIQENYGYTF
>few|TRBJ1-2|TRBV29-1|-
TGCAGCGTTGCCGGACCCTATGGCTACACCTTC
CSVAGPYGYTF